This T cell receptor beta chain was retrieved from a study of CD8 T cells in Susac syndrome. Points on this clonotype: What it binds is not known.

Germline CDR1 reads MGHDK; CDR2 reads SYGVNS. The CDR3 consists of 13 residues. V gave up 3 bases and J gave up 5 bases, with 10 bases separating them. Study-level findings and limits: In its TCR sequencing and HLA analysis, the study acknowledged that the number of individuals was relatively small.

The study sequenced TCR beta in blood CD8+ and CD4+ T cells. The recently defined diagnostic criteria for definite or probable disease were met by the Susac syndrome patients. cDNA came from about 0.5 to 1 ug RNA primed by random hexamers. TCRdb itself ran the immunoSEQ multiplex PCR reads through MiXCR, one entry per CDR3 protein. The table has 80,000 to 90,000 distinct CDR3 sequences, 85% to 95% seen once. The specimen was CD8+ T cells from PBMCs. The rearrangement uses TRBV25-1 and TRBJ2-5; unclear D gene. This TCR derives from a human donor with Susac syndrome. This chain's CDR3 is CASSDPVLETQYF. Here the CDR3 DNA reads TGTGCCAGCAGTGACCCGGTTCTTGAGACCCAGTACTTC.